The 14 T cell receptor beta chains given below trace back to one sample, sequenced in a study of blood T cell repertoires in COVID-19. Libraries were prepared by immunoSEQ multiplex PCR; TCRdb keeps only in-frame clonotypes and omits some of them. The sample includes about 250,000 clones, around 81% of them seen just once. The source material was peripheral blood. These receptors were collected from a man in his fifties or sixties with active or convalescent COVID-19.

The gene calls are TRBV6-5 and TRBJ2-5; tentative D call: TRBD1 (6 bases). The germline CDR1 and CDR2 sequences are MNHEY and SVGAGI. The CDR3 is 14 amino acids. The ends were cut back, 5 bases at V and 5 bases at J, with 15 bases in the middle. CDR3 sequence reads: CASSPTGFGETQYF. The CDR3 DNA is TGTGCCAGCAGTCCGACAGGTTTCGGGGAGACCCAGTACTTC.

The V call is TRBV29-1, the J call TRBJ1-1; TRBD1 matches 7 bases. J was trimmed by 4 bases and V by 3 bases; bases with no gene match: 5. Germline V CDR1 and CDR2: SQVTM, ANQGSEA. This CDR3 has 13 amino acids. The CDR3 bases are TGCAGCGTTGAGGCAGGGGGAGGCACTGAAGCTTTCTTT. It codes for CSVEAGGGTEAFF. The full variable domain, its missing parts supplied by reference TRBV29-1 and TRBJ1-1, is SAVISQKPSRDICQRGTSLTIQCQVDSQVTMMFWYRQQPGQSLTLIATANQGSEATYESGFVIDKFPISRPNLTFSTLTVSNMSPEDSSIYLCSVEAGGGTEAFFGQGTRLTVV.

The V call is TRBV13, the J call TRBJ2-7, with 9 bases lining up with TRBD1. After removal of 4 bases from V and 3 bases from J, the junction contained 4 bases not matched to a gene. The CDR3 sequence is 14 residues long. Germline values: CDR1 PRHDT, CDR2 FYEKMQ (reference sequence). The DNA for the CDR3 is TGTGCCAGCAGCTCGGACAGGGGAAACTACGAGCAGTACTTC. Translation gives CASSSDRGNYEQYF. The variable domain in full, completed from reference TRBV13 and TRBJ2-7, reads AAGVIQSPRHLIKEKRETATLKCYPIPRHDTVYWYQQGPGQDPQFLISFYEKMQSDKGSIPDRFSAQQFSDYHSELNMSSLELGDSALYFCASSSDRGNYEQYFGPGTRLTVT.

CDR3 nucleotide sequence: TGTGCCAGCAGCTTGGGCCCCCCGGGGAGCTCCTACAATGAGCAGTTCTTC. Translated, it gives CASSLGPPGSSYNEQFF. This sequence joins TRBV5-4 and TRBJ2-1, with a possible D match to TRBD2 (5 bases). The CDR3 is made up of 17 amino acids. V lost 0 bases to trimming and J lost 0 bases, with 13 bases between them. From germline, CDR1 is SGHNT and CDR2 YYREEE (reference sequence).

The gene calls are TRBV19 and TRBJ1-6; D uncertain. The V end was cut by 6 bases, the J end by 0 bases, with 6 bases between. The germline V gene has CDR1 LNHDA and CDR2 SQIVND (reference sequence). This CDR3 region has 14 residues. The DNA for the CDR3 is TGTGCCAGTAGACCGAGCTCCTATAATTCACCCCTCCACTTT. It yields the protein CASRPSSYNSPLHF. The full variable domain, its missing parts supplied by reference TRBV19 and TRBJ1-6, is DGGITQSPKYLFRKEGQNVTLSCEQNLNHDAMYWYRQDPGQGLRLIYYSQIVNDFQKGDIAEGYSVSREKKESFPLTVTSAQKNPTAFYLCASRPSSYNSPLHFGNGTRLTVT.

CDR3 amino acids: CASSEAPGTGLTEAFF. CDR3 coding DNA: TGTGCCAGCAGTGAAGCGCCCGGGACAGGGTTGACTGAAGCTTTCTTT. The J gene is TRBJ1-1, the V gene TRBV6-1, with 9 bases fitting TRBD1. The V and J ends lost 0 bases and 5 bases, in that order; junction bases with no gene match: 7. Germline V lookup: CDR1 MNHNS, CDR2 SASEGT. CDR3 length: 16 residues.

CDR3 in DNA: TGTGCCTGGAGGGGACAGGGGGCTAACTATGGCTACACCTTC. Encoded protein: CAWRGQGANYGYTF. V is TRBV30 and J is TRBJ1-2; 11 bases are shared with TRBD1. The germline gives CDR1 GTSNPN, CDR2 SVGIG (reference sequence). Losses at the gene ends were 3 bases for V and 0 bases for J; bases not matched to a gene: 0. The CDR3 totals 14 residues.

V gene TRBV12-2 combines with J gene TRBJ2-1; TRBD2 is the table's D call and was not checked against the DNA. TRBV12-2 is noted as a pseudogene. CDR3 length equals 19 residues. The CDR3 bases are TGTGCAAGTCGCTTACCATTCCAGACTAGCGGGGGGGTAGACAATGAGCAGTTCTTC. Translated, it gives CASRLPFQTSGGVDNEQFF.

The chain couples TRBV5-1 to TRBJ2-7; D not resolved. The germline V gene encodes CDR1 SGHRS and CDR2 YFSETQ. Trimming shortened V by 2 bases and J by 6 bases, and 12 bases separated the two germline ends. CDR3 size: 13 residues. The CDR3 sequence: CASSFLRGGEQYF. DNA of the CDR3: TGCGCCAGCAGCTTTTTACGCGGTGGCGAGCAGTACTTC.

This sequence joins TRBV29-1 and TRBJ2-3; D unresolved. Germline V CDR1 and CDR2: SQVTM, ANQGSEA. The CDR3 sequence is 12 residues long. Between the trimmed V and J ends, which lost 5 bases and 4 bases, there was a span of 10 bases. The DNA for the CDR3 is TGCAGCGTTCTGGGCCGGTCAGATACGCAGTATTTT. Amino acids: CSVLGRSDTQYF.

Written as DNA, the CDR3 is TGTGCCAGCAAAAGGTGGCGGGACACCGGGGAGCTGTTTTTT. Translating gives CASKRWRDTGELFF. The chain links TRBV11-2 to TRBJ2-2, with D tentatively TRBD2 (5 bases). The CDR3 contains 14 residues. V was cut by 7 bases and J by 3 bases, with 12 bases left in between. CDR1 is SGHAT, CDR2 FQNNGV, per germline.

The rearrangement links TRBV9 to TRBJ2-7; 7 nucleotides line up with TRBD1. This CDR3 spans 15 amino acids. Germline CDR1 is SGDLS and CDR2 is YYNGEE. The trim removed 0 bases at V and 2 bases at J, leaving 5 bases unmatched. The CDR3 coding sequence is TGTGCCAGCAGCGTAGCGGGACAGAACACCTACGAGCAGTACTTC. This gives the protein CASSVAGQNTYEQYF. The full variable domain, with the rest looked up from reference TRBV9 and TRBJ2-7, is DSGVTQTPKHLITATGQRVTLRCSPRSGDLSVYWYQQSLDQGLQFLIQYYNGEERAKGNILERFSAQQFPDLHSELNLSSLELGDSALYFCASSVAGQNTYEQYFGPGTRLTVT.

The chain is built from TRBV4-2 and TRBJ2-4, with 7 bases lining up with TRBD2. V was pared by 2 bases and J by 6 bases, with 13 bases of the junction left unmatched. Germline V lookup: CDR1 LGHNA, CDR2 YNFKEQ. The CDR3 is made up of 17 amino acids. CDR3 region: CASSQLRVGSGGNIQYF. DNA for the CDR3: TGTGCCAGCAGCCAACTCCGCGTCGGGTCGGGGGGAAACATTCAGTACTTC.

The rearrangement joins TRBV10-3 to TRBJ2-5, with TRBD1 matching 8 bases. J gave up 4 bases and V 8 bases, and 0 bases lay outside the gene matches. Germline V gene sequence: CDR1 ENHRY, CDR2 SYGVKD. CDR3 length: 11 residues. The CDR3 is CAIGTGETQYF. The CDR3 DNA sequence: TGTGCCATCGGGACAGGAGAGACCCAGTACTTC.